These T cell receptor beta chains were read from a single sample in a study of radiotherapy plus CTLA-4 blockade in lung cancer. TCRdb's copy holds only in-frame clones and misses some; the assay was immunoSEQ multiplex PCR. In the table there are 55,000 to 80,000 clones, roughly 80% of which are singletons. The starting material was peripheral blood, obtained from a patient treated with radiotherapy plus ipilimumab. Receptor source: a human donor with non-small cell lung cancer who had a complete response to radiotherapy plus ipilimumab. The CDR3 runs from the conserved cysteine through the conserved F or W. The D gene is left open where the match is weak. Rows give clone size only sometimes, using once, few, many, or a class for an expanded clone.

>TRBD1|.|TRBV6-6|TRBJ2-1
CASTPGQGTYNEQFF
TGTGCCAGCACCCCCGGACAGGGCACCTACAATGAGCAGTTCTTC
>TRBD1|.|TRBV18|TRBJ1-1
CASSPSQGAVTEAFF
TGTGCCAGCTCACCTAGCCAGGGGGCAGTGACTGAAGCTTTCTTT
>.|.|TRBV7-2|TRBJ1-4
CASSPRRTAEKLFF
TGTGCCAGCAGCCCCCGTCGGACGGCGGAAAAACTGTTTTTT
>.|.|TRBV7-2|TRBJ2-3
CASSSSGTSTDTQYF
TGTGCCAGCAGCTCGTCAGGGACTAGCACAGATACGCAGTATTTT
>TRBD2|.|TRBV13|TRBJ2-1
CASSLAAGGLYNEQFF
TGTGCCAGCAGCTTAGCAGCGGGGGGGCTCTACAATGAGCAGTTCTTC
>TRBD2|few|TRBV7-9|TRBJ2-1
CASSPTGREGYNEQFF
TGTGCCAGCAGCCCTACCGGGCGGGAGGGATACAATGAGCAGTTCTTC
>.|.|TRBV2|TRBJ1-4
CASFGGATNEKLFF
TGTGCCAGCTTCGGGGGCGCAACTAATGAAAAACTGTTTTTT
>.|few|TRBV7-9|TRBJ1-2
CASSLRLPGARLAGYTF
TGTGCCAGCAGCCTTAGACTCCCAGGGGCGAGGTTGGCTGGCTACACCTTC
>.|once|TRBV5-1|TRBJ1-1
CASGYGRNTEAFF
TGCGCCAGCGGATATGGAAGGAACACTGAAGCTTTCTTT
>.|.|TRBV7-9|TRBJ2-3
CASRFGSTDTQYF
TGTGCCAGCAGGTTTGGGAGTACAGATACGCAGTATTTT
>.|.|TRBV10-3|TRBJ1-6
CAISESVGNSPLHF
TGTGCCATCAGTGAGTCGGTGGGTAATTCACCCCTCCACTTT
>TRBD2|.|TRBV5-4|TRBJ2-3
CASSPGLGSTDTQYF
TGTGCCAGCAGCCCCGGACTAGGAAGCACAGATACGCAGTATTTT
>.|.|TRBV10-3|TRBJ2-5
CAISESNQGETQYF
TGTGCCATCAGTGAGTCGAACCAGGGAGAGACCCAGTACTTC
>.|once|TRBV25-1|TRBJ1-2
CASSEGSRAVSYGYTF
TGTGCCAGCAGTGAAGGGTCCAGGGCGGTTTCCTATGGCTACACCTTC
>TRBD1|.|TRBV30|TRBJ2-5
CAGTDRESIQETQYF
TGTGCCGGAACGGACAGGGAGAGTATCCAAGAGACCCAGTACTTC
>TRBD1|.|TRBV7-2|TRBJ1-2
CASSFLDRGANYGYTF
TGTGCCAGCAGCTTCCTGGACAGGGGAGCTAACTATGGCTACACCTTC
>.|few|TRBV10-2|TRBJ2-7
CASSEGTGNPYEQYF
TGCGCCAGCAGTGAGGGGACGGGGAATCCTTACGAGCAGTACTTC
>TRBD1|.|TRBV27|TRBJ1-6
CASSGQGARGNSPLHF
TGTGCCAGCAGTGGACAGGGGGCGAGGGGAAATTCACCCCTCCACTTT
>.|.|TRBV9|TRBJ1-3
CASSVDPPSTASSGNTIYF
TGTGCCAGCAGCGTAGACCCTCCTTCGACGGCGAGCTCTGGAAACACCATATATTTT
>.|.|TRBV5-1|TRBJ2-7
CASSLDSSRPYEQYF
TGCGCCAGCAGCTTGGACAGCTCCCGCCCCTACGAGCAGTACTTC
>.|few|TRBV9|TRBJ2-7
CASSAGTTSYEQYF
TGTGCCAGCAGCGCTGGGACAACCTCCTACGAGCAGTACTTC
>.|.|TRBV18|TRBJ1-1
CASSPPLDFGYAEAFF
TGTGCCAGCTCACCGCCCTTGGACTTTGGGTATGCTGAAGCTTTCTTT
>TRBD1|once|TRBV13|TRBJ2-3
CASRSWGQGTPDTQYF
TGTGCCAGCAGATCCTGGGGACAGGGAACCCCAGATACGCAGTATTTT
>.|.|TRBV5-1|TRBJ2-1
CASSFYASADEQFF
TGCGCCAGCAGCTTCTATGCTAGCGCCGATGAGCAGTTCTTC
>TRBD2|few|TRBV30|TRBJ2-3
CAWRGWGGGTDTQYF
TGTGCCTGGAGAGGATGGGGAGGGGGCACAGATACGCAGTATTTT
>.|.|TRBV7-2|TRBJ2-5
CASSLEWRIEETQYF
TGTGCCAGCAGCTTAGAATGGCGGATTGAAGAGACCCAGTACTTC
>TRBD1|.|TRBV19|TRBJ1-2
CASSTHQGAGYTF
TGTGCCAGTAGTACACATCAGGGGGCTGGCTACACCTTC
>TRBD1|once|TRBV2|TRBJ1-6
CASIEGSTGYDSPLHF
TGTGCCAGCATTGAGGGGTCGACAGGGTACGATTCACCCCTCCACTTT
>TRBD1|.|TRBV18|TRBJ2-7
CASSPPTGQGYEQYF
TGTGCCAGCTCACCACCGACGGGACAGGGCTACGAGCAGTACTTC
>.|.|TRBV30|TRBJ1-5
CAWSIREDQPQHF
TGTGCCTGGAGTATACGGGAGGATCAGCCCCAGCATTTT
>TRBD2|.|TRBV6-5|TRBJ2-2
CASSSAGGRTGELFF
TGTGCCAGCAGTTCCGCGGGGGGGCGAACCGGGGAGCTGTTTTTT
>TRBD1|few|TRBV7-2|TRBJ1-6
CASRRQGMNSPLHF
TGTGCCAGCAGGAGACAGGGGATGAATTCACCCCTCCACTTT
>.|.|TRBV5-1|TRBJ1-1
CASSVPGQNTEAFF
TGCGCCAGCAGCGTACCGGGACAGAACACTGAAGCTTTCTTT
>.|.|TRBV25-1|TRBJ2-7
CASSEYGTSYEQYF
TGTGCCAGCAGTGAATATGGGACAAGCTACGAGCAGTACTTC
>TRBD2|.|TRBV7-2|TRBJ2-1
CASTLWGGPNNEQFF
TGTGCCAGCACCCTTTGGGGAGGGCCAAACAATGAGCAGTTCTTC
>.|.|TRBV6-5|TRBJ2-7
CASTQEAPYEQYF
TGTGCCAGCACCCAGGAGGCCCCCTACGAGCAGTACTTC
>.|.|TRBV5-8|TRBJ1-1
CASSPHPRGVTFNTEAFF
TGTGCCAGCAGCCCCCACCCTCGGGGCGTAACCTTCAACACTGAAGCTTTCTTT
>.|.|TRBV19|TRBJ1-4
CASSIARQANEKLFF
TGTGCCAGTAGCATCGCTCGTCAAGCTAATGAAAAACTGTTTTTT
>.|.|TRBV11-2|TRBJ1-2
CASSLDYTNYGYTF
TGTGCCAGCAGCTTAGATTACACTAACTATGGCTACACCTTC
>TRBD1|.|TRBV7-8|TRBJ1-2
CASSPWDRGPYGYTF
TGTGCCAGCAGCCCCTGGGACAGGGGCCCGTATGGCTACACCTTC
>TRBD1|.|TRBV6-5|TRBJ1-3
CASRAGGVGNTIYF
TGTGCCAGCAGAGCAGGGGGGGTTGGAAACACCATATATTTT
>TRBD1|.|TRBV6-5|TRBJ2-2
CASSTRTGSPGELFF
TGTGCCAGCAGTACGCGGACAGGCTCTCCCGGGGAGCTGTTTTTT
>TRBD1|.|TRBV18|TRBJ1-2
CASSPPSVGRTGSGYTF
TGTGCCAGCTCACCACCGTCCGTGGGTCGGACAGGGTCTGGCTACACCTTC
>.|.|TRBV10-3|TRBJ2-7
CAISGASSYEQYF
TGTGCCATCAGTGGGGCCAGCTCCTACGAGCAGTACTTC
>.|medium-sized|TRBV7-9|TRBJ1-2
CASSSLRGAGYTF
TGTGCCAGCAGCTCTCTCCGGGGGGCCGGCTACACCTTC
>.|once|TRBV30|TRBJ1-1
CAWSGAPRMYRRGTEAFF
TGTGCCTGGAGTGGCGCTCCCCGGATGTATAGAAGGGGCACTGAAGCTTTCTTT
>.|.|TRBV2|TRBJ2-5
CASSERAVVGTQYF
TGTGCCAGCAGTGAAAGGGCAGTTGTAGGGACCCAGTACTTC
>.|.|TRBV9|TRBJ1-2
CASSGVGGYTF
TGTGCCAGCAGCGGTGTGGGTGGCTACACCTTC
>.|few|TRBV30|TRBJ1-6
CAWRGGGNSPLHF
TGTGCCTGGAGGGGGGGCGGAAATTCACCCCTCCACTTT
>.|.|TRBV7-9|TRBJ1-1
CASSQQGMVNTEAFF
TGTGCCAGCAGCCAACAGGGTATGGTGAACACTGAAGCTTTCTTT
>TRBD2|.|TRBV28|TRBJ2-3
CASSSGTETDTQYF
TGTGCCAGCAGTAGCGGGACGGAAACAGATACGCAGTATTTT
>TRBD1|.|TRBV7-2|TRBJ1-4
CASSLRTGGLGELFF
TGTGCCAGCAGCCTCCGGACAGGAGGCCTTGGCGAACTGTTTTTT
>.|.|TRBV12-2|TRBJ1-2
CASRRNVAPRKTYGYTF
TGTGCAAGTCGCCGGAACGTGGCTCCACGAAAGACCTATGGCTACACCTTC
>TRBD2|.|TRBV30|TRBJ2-1
CAWAGGHISSYNEQFF
TGTGCCTGGGCGGGGGGTCATATTAGCTCCTACAATGAGCAGTTCTTC
>.|.|TRBV9|TRBJ1-6
CASRTLNSPLHF
TGTGCCAGCAGGACCCTTAATTCACCCCTCCACTTT
>.|once|TRBV5-6|TRBJ2-1
CASSLYNEQFF
TGTGCCAGCAGCCTTTACAATGAGCAGTTCTTC
>TRBD2|few|TRBV27|TRBJ2-1
CASSLPSGGSVRNEQFF
TGTGCCAGCAGTCTTCCTAGCGGGGGCTCTGTACGGAATGAGCAGTTCTTC